This T cell receptor beta chain was recorded in a study of T cell responses to AZD1222 COVID-19 vaccine. The V and J ends lost 4 bases and 2 bases, in that order; junction bases with no gene match: 6. The CDR3 covers 16 residues. Germline V gene lookup returns CDR1 SGHVS and CDR2 FNYEAQ. Pooling covered second doses at about 4 or about 12 weeks. Concerning this clone: What it binds is unknown.

Regarding the study as a whole: Epitopes outside B.1.351 and B.1.1.7 mutated regions reportedly drew nearly half of spike TCRs. Without day 14 samples, only post-peak T cell repertoires were studied.

Sequencing was performed with immunoSEQ multiplex PCR; in TCRdb, only in-frame clones are kept and a portion is missing. There are roughly 120,000 clones in the sample; approximately 92% occur only once, and over 7.5% lies in the top ten. The sequencing used peripheral blood, collected 28 days after the second AZD1222 dose. This TCR was recovered from an adult who received the AZD1222 COVID-19 vaccine. The chain has TRBV7-6 and TRBJ2-2, with 8 bases aligning to TRBD1. This CDR3 is CASSSGQGTNTGELFF. The CDR3 DNA follows: TGTGCCAGCAGCTCCGGACAGGGTACTAACACCGGGGAGCTGTTTTTT.